A single sample is the source of the 21 T cell receptor beta chains below, sequenced in a study of CXCR3-negative and CXCR3-positive naive CD8 T cells. Study-level findings and limits: Hydrophobicity was higher for TRB CDR3s found in CXCR3-positive naive cells than in CXCR3-negative naive cells.

UMI-labeled 5' RACE yielded the TRB cDNA libraries. TCRdb reanalyzed the 5' RACE reads, giving one entry per CDR3 protein sequence and no DNA. This table holds approximately 59,000 distinct CDR3 sequences. The antigens these receptors bind are not known. The specimen sequenced was naive CXCR3+ CD8+ T cells from blood. Specified subset: CD45RO-CCR7+CD27+CD95- naive CD8+ T cells expressing CXCR3 (TNR3+). These receptors were obtained from a human donor in good health. Some clones in this sample may be carry-over from other donors' samples.

This chain links TRBV19 with TRBJ1-1; TCRdb proposes TRBD1, but this gene call is untestable without DNA. Germline V gene sequence: CDR1 LNHDA, CDR2 SQIVND (reference sequence). This CDR3 has 15 residues. CDR3 protein: CASSIGDRGMVPAFF.

The CDR3 loop is CASSPGTGGARDNEQFF. The chain is built from TRBV7-9 and TRBJ2-1; TCRdb selects TRBD1, and the lack of DNA leaves this call unchecked. Germline V gene lookup returns CDR1 SEHNR and CDR2 FQNEAQ (reference sequence). The CDR3 spans 17 residues.

The chain employs TRBV9 and TRBJ2-2. The length of the CDR3 is 17 residues. Germline V CDR1 and CDR2: SGDLS, YYNGEE. The CDR3 sequence is CASSAQKVQANTGELFF.

The V call is TRBV10-3, the J call TRBJ1-2; TCRdb outputs TRBD1, but without DNA this stays unchecked. Germline V gene sequence: CDR1 ENHRY, CDR2 SYGVKD. The CDR3 runs to 15 residues. The CDR3 here is CAISQGQGENYGYTF.

The rearrangement links TRBV6-2 or TRBV6-3 to TRBJ2-7; TCRdb's D gene call, TRBD1, goes unchecked for lack of DNA. The CDR3 sequence is 15 residues long. Per germline, CDR1 MNHEY and CDR2 SVGEGT. The CDR3: CASSYQGTGFYEQYF.

The chain recombines TRBV5-1 with TRBJ2-5; there is no DNA to check the TCRdb D call of TRBD1. Germline CDR1 SGHRS, CDR2 YFSETQ. The CDR3 consists of 17 residues. CDR3 residues: CASSSSWDRVSQETQYF.

The genes are TRBV28 and TRBJ2-1; lacking DNA, the TRBD1 call made by TCRdb goes unchecked. This CDR3 is built from 15 residues. Germline CDR1 is MDHEN and CDR2 is SYDVKM. The CDR3: CASSFGPGDYNEQFF. Complete variable domain (other parts from reference TRBV28 and TRBJ2-1): DVKVTQSSRYLVKRTGEKVFLECVQDMDHENMFWYRQDPGLGLRLIYFSYDVKMKEKGDIPEGYSVSREKKERFSLILESASTNQTSMYLCASSFGPGDYNEQFFGPGTRLTVL.

The chain combines TRBV5-1 with TRBJ2-2; TCRdb names TRBD1, which stays unverified in the absence of DNA. CDR3 length: 14 residues. Germline V lookup: CDR1 SGHRS, CDR2 YFSETQ. The CDR3 sequence is CASRWGPNTGELFF. Full variable domain (remainder filled in from reference TRBV5-1 and TRBJ2-2): KAGVTQTPRYLIKTRGQQVTLSCSPISGHRSVSWYQQTPGQGLQFLFEYFSETQRNKGNFPGRFSGRQFSNSRSEMNVSTLELGDSALYLCASRWGPNTGELFFGEGSRLTVL.

The V call is TRBV29-1, the J call TRBJ2-2; the TRBD2 assignment by TCRdb is unverifiable without DNA. CDR1 is SQVTM and CDR2 is ANQGSEA in the germline V gene. The CDR3 consists of 15 residues. This CDR3 is CSVQESRTNTGELFF.

This chain links TRBV20-1 with TRBJ1-1; TCRdb names TRBD1, which stays unverified in the absence of DNA. This CDR3 has 17 residues. Germline loops: CDR1 DFQATT, CDR2 SNEGSKA (reference sequence). This CDR3 reads CSAREPIGTGDLPEAFF.

The J gene is TRBJ2-3, the V gene TRBV5-1; absent DNA, TCRdb's TRBD2 call cannot be checked. Germline CDR1 and CDR2: SGHRS and YFSETQ. The CDR3 sequence is 16 residues long. The CDR3 here is CDSSPEATSGGDTQYF.

V gene TRBV14 combines with J gene TRBJ2-1; TCRdb gives TRBD2 as the D gene, but with no DNA this cannot be confirmed. Germline V lookup: CDR1 SGHDN, CDR2 FVKESK. The CDR3 loop spans 15 amino acids. The CDR3 protein is CASSQGLAGVYEQFF.

The chain uses TRBV14 and TRBJ1-6. Germline CDR1 reads SGHDN; CDR2 reads FVKESK. This CDR3 is built from 19 residues. The CDR3 sequence is CASSQFLDLGGSYNSPLHF.

The chain carries TRBV11-3 and TRBJ2-7; TCRdb outputs TRBD1, but without DNA this stays unchecked. Germline V lookup: CDR1 SGHNT, CDR2 YENEEA. The CDR3 has 15 amino acids. The CDR3 loop reads CASSPNWGVWGEQYF.

V is TRBV4-1 and J is TRBJ1-1; TCRdb proposes TRBD1, but this gene call is untestable without DNA. Looked up from germline, CDR1 is MGHRA and CDR2 is YSYEKL. The CDR3 length is 15 residues. The CDR3: CASSQDFAGGTEAFF.

The chain links TRBV25-1 to TRBJ1-4; the D call from TCRdb, TRBD1, cannot be confirmed without DNA. CDR1 and CDR2 (germline): MGHDK, SYGVNS. This CDR3 is built from 19 residues. This CDR3 reads CASKFGQGVIKKANEKLFF.

V and J are TRBV20-1 and TRBJ2-5; TCRdb indicates TRBD2, and absent DNA this call remains unverified. The germline CDR1 and CDR2 sequences are DFQATT and SNEGSKA (reference sequence). CDR3 size: 14 residues. CDR3 sequence: CSAGSGSNQETQYF.

The chain joins TRBV7-9 to TRBJ2-2. Germline CDR1 reads SEHNR; CDR2 reads FQNEAQ (reference sequence). The CDR3 is 15 residues long. The CDR3: CASSLASRNTGELFF.

This chain uses TRBV7-9 with TRBJ2-5; TCRdb's D call, TRBD2, is unchecked because there is no DNA. The CDR3 covers 16 residues. Germline CDR1 reads SEHNR; CDR2 reads FQNEAQ (reference sequence). CDR3: CASSSQRAGSQETQYF.

This chain links TRBV29-1 with TRBJ2-1; the TCRdb D gene call, TRBD2, has no DNA to confirm it. CDR3 length: 16 residues. The V gene's germline CDR1 is SQVTM and CDR2 ANQGSEA. This CDR3 reads CSVEDPESGIFDEQFF.

The V gene is TRBV5-5, the J gene TRBJ2-7. Germline lookup yields CDR1 SGHKS and CDR2 YYEKEE (reference sequence). The CDR3 is 16 amino acids. The CDR3 spells CASSLHGPLLTYEQYF.